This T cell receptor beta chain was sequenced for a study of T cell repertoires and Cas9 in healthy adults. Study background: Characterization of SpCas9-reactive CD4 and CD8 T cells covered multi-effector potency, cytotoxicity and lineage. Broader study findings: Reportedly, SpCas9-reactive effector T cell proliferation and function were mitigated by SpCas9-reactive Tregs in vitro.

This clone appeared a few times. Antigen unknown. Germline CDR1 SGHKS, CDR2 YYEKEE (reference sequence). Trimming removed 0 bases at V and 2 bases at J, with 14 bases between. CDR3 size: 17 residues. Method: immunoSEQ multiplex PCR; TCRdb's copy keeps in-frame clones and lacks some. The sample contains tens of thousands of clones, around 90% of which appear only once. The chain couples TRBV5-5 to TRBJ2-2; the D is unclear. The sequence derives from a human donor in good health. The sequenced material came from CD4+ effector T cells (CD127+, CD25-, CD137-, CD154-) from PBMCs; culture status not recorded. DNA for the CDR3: TGTGCCAGCAGCTTGGCGGACGGTCCGCTCAACACCGGGGAGCTGTTTTTT. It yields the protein CASSLADGPLNTGELFF.